Presented here are 22 T cell receptor beta chains from one specimen sequenced in a study of blood T cells in healthy people across ages. PCR was performed a second time for about 7 to 11 cycles using a sample-barcoded 5' primer and a J-beta primer mix. Each CDR3 protein gets one entry after TCRdb re-called the 5' RACE reads with MiXCR. This sample has approximately 1.5 million distinct CDR3 sequences, with about 35% found just once. The sequencing input was blood. The receptors derive from a woman aged 25-40 years in good health.

The genes are TRBV5-1 and TRBJ2-1, with no clear D. V gave up 0 bases and J gave up 6 bases, with 7 bases separating them. Germline-derived CDR1 and CDR2 are SGHRS and YFSETQ. This CDR3 is built from 13 residues. The CDR3 region has the DNA TGCGCCAGCAGCTTGGTCAGACTCAATGAGCAGTTCTTC. This codes for CASSLVRLNEQFF.

Concerning this clonotype: The junction shows a germline mismatch at one end, possibly a read error. The chain carries TRBV10-3 and TRBJ2-6, with D possibly being TRBD1 (5 bases). This CDR3 region has 17 residues. CDR1 is ENHRY, CDR2 SYGVKD, per germline. For the CDR3, the DNA is TGTGCCATCAGTGAGTCGGGCGGTACAGCTGGGGCCAACGTCCGGACTTTC. As protein: CAISESGGTAGANVRTF.

This clonotype was counted ten times or more. The rearrangement links TRBV4-1 to TRBJ2-1, with D hard to call. Looked up from germline, CDR1 is MGHRA and CDR2 is YSYEKL. The CDR3 length is 15 residues. Trimming removed 1 base at V and 0 bases at J, with 7 bases between. The chain's CDR3 is CASSQGVISYNEQFF. CDR3 DNA sequence: TGCGCCAGCAGCCAAGGGGTGATCTCCTACAATGAGCAGTTCTTC.

A few counts support this clonotype. The rearrangement uses TRBV4-1 and TRBJ1-1; D unclear. Germline loops: CDR1 MGHRA, CDR2 YSYEKL. CDR3 length: 14 amino acids. The V and J ends lost 0 bases and 7 bases respectively, with 12 bases between them. For the CDR3, the DNA is TGCGCCAGCAGCCAAGATGGGAGAATTATTGAAGCTTTCTTT. It translates to CASSQDGRIIEAFF.

This clonotype was counted between two and nine times. V and J are TRBV27 and TRBJ2-7; D may correspond to TRBD1 or TRBD2 (5 bases each). CDR3 length: 15 residues. Trimming pared 4 bases from V and 2 bases from J, leaving 15 bases between. CDR1 MNHEY and CDR2 SMNVEV come from the germline V gene (reference sequence). Here the CDR3 DNA reads TGTGCCAGCAGTTCTAATATGGGGGATCCCTACGAGCAGTACTTC. Translated: CASSSNMGDPYEQYF.

V is TRBV10-3 and J is TRBJ2-7; D is perhaps TRBD1 or TRBD2 (5 bases each). The CDR3 loop spans 15 amino acids. V dropped 2 bases and J dropped 3 bases, with 14 bases sitting between them. In germline, CDR1 is ENHRY, CDR2 SYGVKD. The CDR3 DNA is TGTGCCATCAGTGAGCGGGACGGAACCGACTACGAGCAGTACTTC. This codes for CAISERDGTDYEQYF.

This clonotype has a handful of counts. The chain uses TRBV7-8 and TRBJ1-5; TRBD1 might be the D (5 bases). This CDR3 has 15 amino acids. Germline V gene sequence: CDR1 SGHVS, CDR2 FQNEAQ. The V and J ends lost 3 bases and 7 bases respectively, with 16 bases between them. In DNA form, the CDR3 reads TGTGCCAGCAGCTTTACAGGTTTTCGAGAACAGCCCCAGCATTTT. This codes for CASSFTGFREQPQHF.

The chain carries TRBV7-9 and TRBJ2-5, with no clear D. Germline V lookup: CDR1 SEHNR, CDR2 FQNEAQ (reference sequence). V lost 4 bases, J lost 4 bases, and 13 bases lay in between. This CDR3 has 14 residues. The CDR3 sequence is CASSSTPDGETQYF. The CDR3 coding sequence is TGTGCCAGCAGCTCCACCCCTGACGGAGAGACCCAGTACTTC.

This clonotype has just one count. V gene TRBV27 combines with J gene TRBJ2-5; TRBD1 is a possible D gene (6 bases). The J call may be faulty, since TRBJ2-7 better matches the DNA end. Germline CDR1 and CDR2: MNHEY and SMNVEV (reference sequence). CDR3 length: 15 residues. The CDR3 coding sequence is TGTGCCAGTCCCCTTAAACAGGGTAGGGCTAGCGAGCAGTACTTC. It is translated as CASPLKQGRASEQYF.

This clonotype was counted at least ten times. V gene TRBV10-3 combines with J gene TRBJ1-2, with 7 bases lining up with TRBD1. Losses at the gene ends were 2 bases for V and 0 bases for J; bases not matched to a gene: 6. Germline V gives CDR1 ENHRY, CDR2 SYGVKD. This CDR3 has 16 residues. CDR3 sequence: CAISEVDREANYGYTF. In nucleotides, the CDR3 is TGTGCCATCAGTGAGGTTGACAGGGAGGCTAACTATGGCTACACCTTC.

This clonotype was seen more than once but under ten times. The chain is built from TRBV27 and TRBJ2-7, with D tentatively TRBD2 (6 bases). CDR1 is MNHEY and CDR2 is SMNVEV in the germline V gene (reference sequence). The CDR3 has 15 amino acids. V gave up 5 bases and J gave up 6 bases, with 20 bases separating them. The CDR3: CASSNIGVSGSEQYF. CDR3 bases: TGTGCCAGCAGTAATATAGGGGTGAGCGGGTCCGAGCAGTACTTC.

Points on this clonotype: The conserved final phenylalanine or tryptophan is absent from the CDR3, which likely points to a read error. The limits of the CDR3 on the DNA are not certain, so only TCRdb's listed CDR3 is given. CDR3 sequence: CASSYDRGYRTV. This chain uses TRBV6-2 or TRBV6-3 with TRBJ1-2; no DNA check was done on the table's D call, TRBD1. Looked up from germline, CDR1 is MNHEY and CDR2 is SVGEGT. Termini included, the CDR3 measures 12 amino acids.

This clonotype has a count of ten or more. The rearrangement uses TRBV12-3 or TRBV12-4 and TRBJ2-3, with TRBD1 identical over 7 bases. The J segment lost 6 bases and the V segment lost 4 bases, leaving 4 bases of the junction unmatched. The CDR3 covers 13 residues. The CDR3 region has the DNA TGTGCCAGCAGTTATACAGGGGTGGATACGCAGTATTTT. It codes for CASSYTGVDTQYF.

This clonotype has ten or more counts. This chain uses TRBV3-1 with TRBJ1-1; possibly TRBD1 for D (6 bases). The CDR3 totals 13 residues. Germline CDR1 reads LGHDT; CDR2 reads YNNKEL (reference sequence). With 5 bases removed from V and 1 base from J, the gap between germline ends came to 8 bases. CDR3 protein: CASSRGTNTEAFF. The CDR3 coding sequence is TGTGCCAGCAGCAGGGGGACGAACACTGAAGCTTTCTTT.

As for this clonotype: A read error may account for a junction end that differs from germline. V and J are TRBV6-1 and TRBJ2-1; tentative D call: TRBD2 (6 bases). This CDR3 spans 16 amino acids. The germline CDR1 and CDR2 sequences are MNHNS and SASEGT. This chain's CDR3 is CASGLTLGTVYNERFF. The DNA of the CDR3 is TGTGCCAGCGGCTTAACCCTCGGGACTGTCTACAATGAGCGGTTCTTC.

This clonotype was counted only a few times. The V and J genes are TRBV4-1 and TRBJ1-2; D unresolved. Germline V lookup: CDR1 MGHRA, CDR2 YSYEKL. Between the trimmed V and J ends, which lost 0 bases and 8 bases, there was a span of 10 bases. This CDR3 comprises 13 residues. CDR3 in DNA: TGCGCCAGCAGCCAAGATCCCCCCGGGGGCTACACCTTC. It is translated as CASSQDPPGGYTF.

This clonotype was counted a single time. This chain uses TRBV3-1 with TRBJ1-1; D remains ambiguous. Trimming left V 4 bases short and J 4 bases short, with 10 bases between. The germline CDR1 and CDR2 sequences are LGHDT and YNNKEL (reference sequence). The CDR3 has 13 residues. This chain's CDR3 is CASSRVEGTEAFF. CDR3 DNA: TGTGCCAGCAGCCGGGTAGAGGGCACTGAAGCTTTCTTT. The full variable domain, with the rest looked up from reference TRBV3-1 and TRBJ1-1, is DTAVSQTPKYLVTQMGNDKSIKCEQNLGHDTMYWYKQDSKKFLKIMFSYNNKELIINETVPNRFSPKSPDKAHLNLHINSLELGDSAVYFCASSRVEGTEAFFGQGTRLTVV.

This chain uses TRBV2 with TRBJ2-3, with TRBD2 matching 13 bases. The germline V gene has CDR1 SNHLY and CDR2 FYNNEI. CDR3 length: 18 amino acids. V lost 6 bases, J lost 2 bases, and 11 bases stayed unmatched. CDR3 coding DNA: TGTGCCAGCAGAGGACTAGCGGGGGCCCATCAGAACACAGATACGCAGTATTTT. Its translation: CASRGLAGAHQNTDTQYF. Full variable domain (outside the CDR3, taken from reference TRBV2 and TRBJ2-3): EPEVTQTPSHQVTQMGQEVILRCVPISNHLYFYWYRQILGQKVEFLVSFYNNEISEKSEIFDDQFSVERPDGSNFTLKIRSTKLEDSAMYFCASRGLAGAHQNTDTQYFGPGTRLTVL.

This clonotype turned up a few times. The CDR3 protein is CASSSESEVRPLHF. CDR3 DNA: TGTGCCAGCAGCTCAGAGAGTGAAGTGAGGCCCCTCCACTTT. This chain uses TRBV7-9 with TRBJ1-6, with D unclear. The CDR3 is 14 residues long. Germline V gene lookup returns CDR1 SEHNR and CDR2 FQNEAQ (reference sequence). Trimming removed 4 bases from V and 13 bases from J, with 17 bases in between.

This clonotype was observed a handful of times. The chain carries TRBV3-1 and TRBJ2-7; D is perhaps TRBD1 or TRBD2 (6 bases each). The CDR3 has 14 amino acids. Trimming removed 4 bases from V and 2 bases from J, with 12 bases in between. Germline V CDR1 and CDR2: LGHDT, YNNKEL (reference sequence). CDR3 coding DNA: TGTGCCAGCAGCCGGGGGGCGAAGACCTACGAGCAGTACTTC. It specifies CASSRGAKTYEQYF.

In this sample, this clonotype turned up many times. This chain links TRBV20-1 with TRBJ1-2; D uncertain. Germline lookup yields CDR1 DFQATT and CDR2 SNEGSKA (reference sequence). CDR3 length: 13 amino acids. V dropped 0 bases and J dropped 8 bases, with 13 bases sitting between them. CDR3 nucleotide sequence: TGCAGTGCTAGAGATGAAGCCAATTGGGGCTACACCTTC. Its protein is CSARDEANWGYTF.

This clonotype was counted many times. The chain uses TRBV27 and TRBJ2-7; no clear D gene. This CDR3 contains 15 residues. Trimming cost V 2 bases and J 0 bases, with 11 bases left between them. CDR1 and CDR2 (germline): MNHEY, SMNVEV (reference sequence). CDR3 DNA sequence: TGTGCCAGCAGTTTAAGGTCCTCGAGCTCCTACGAGCAGTACTTC. Translated, it gives CASSLRSSSSYEQYF.